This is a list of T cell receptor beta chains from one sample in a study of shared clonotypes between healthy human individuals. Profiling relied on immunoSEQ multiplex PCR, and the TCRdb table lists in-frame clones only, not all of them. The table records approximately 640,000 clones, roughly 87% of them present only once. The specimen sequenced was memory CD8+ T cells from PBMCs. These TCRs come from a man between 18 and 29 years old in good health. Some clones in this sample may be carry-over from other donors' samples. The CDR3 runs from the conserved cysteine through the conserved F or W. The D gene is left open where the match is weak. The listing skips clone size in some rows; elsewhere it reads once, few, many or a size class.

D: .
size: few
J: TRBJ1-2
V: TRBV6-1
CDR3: CASSHNGYTF
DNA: TGTGCCAGCAGTCACAATGGCTACACCTTC

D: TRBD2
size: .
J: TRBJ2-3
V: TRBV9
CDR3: CASSLGLAGWGSTDTQYF
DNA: TGTGCCAGCAGCCTGGGACTAGCGGGATGGGGTAGCACAGATACGCAGTATTTT

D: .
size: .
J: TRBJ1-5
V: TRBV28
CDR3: CASSFPRTRDQPQHF
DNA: TGTGCCAGCAGTTTCCCCAGGACTAGGGATCAGCCCCAGCATTTT

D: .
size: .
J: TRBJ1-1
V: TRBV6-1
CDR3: CASSDAGESTEAFF
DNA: TGTGCCAGCAGTGATGCAGGGGAGAGCACTGAAGCTTTCTTT

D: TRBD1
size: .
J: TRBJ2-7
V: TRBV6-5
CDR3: CASKGTGGGEQYF
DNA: TGTGCCAGCAAAGGTACAGGGGGCGGCGAGCAGTACTTC

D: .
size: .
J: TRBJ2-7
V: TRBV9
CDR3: CASASGALSYEQYF
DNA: TGTGCCAGCGCAAGTGGGGCCCTCTCCTACGAGCAGTACTTC

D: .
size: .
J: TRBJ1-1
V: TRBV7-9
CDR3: CASSSQAGMNTEAFF
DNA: TGTGCCAGCAGCTCTCAGGCGGGCATGAACACTGAAGCTTTCTTT

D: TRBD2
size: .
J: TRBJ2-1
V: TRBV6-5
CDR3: CASRGLAGEQFF
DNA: TGTGCCAGTAGAGGACTAGCGGGCGAGCAGTTCTTC

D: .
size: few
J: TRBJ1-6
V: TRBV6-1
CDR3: CASSEGPGWGNSPLHF
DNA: TGTGCCAGCAGTGAAGGGCCCGGGTGGGGAAATTCACCCCTCCACTTT

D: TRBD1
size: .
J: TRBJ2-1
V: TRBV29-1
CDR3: CSVWARGRGEQFF
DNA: TGCAGCGTTTGGGCCAGGGGGCGAGGTGAGCAGTTCTTC

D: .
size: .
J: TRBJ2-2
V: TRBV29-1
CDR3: CSVDDGPGELFF
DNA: TGCAGCGTTGACGATGGACCCGGGGAGCTGTTTTTT

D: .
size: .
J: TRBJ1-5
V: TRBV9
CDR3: CASSKDLSNQPQHF
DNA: TGTGCCAGCAGCAAGGATTTAAGCAATCAGCCCCAGCATTTT

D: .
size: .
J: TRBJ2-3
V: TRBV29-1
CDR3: CSAQTDSTDTQYF
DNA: TGCAGCGCACAGACAGACAGCACAGATACGCAGTATTTT

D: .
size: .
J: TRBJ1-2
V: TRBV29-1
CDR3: CSVEGPRAHRNYGYTF
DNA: TGCAGCGTTGAAGGTCCCAGGGCCCATCGGAACTATGGCTACACCTTC

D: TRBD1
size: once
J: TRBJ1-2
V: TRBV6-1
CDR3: CASTPTGANYGYTF
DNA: TGTGCCAGCACCCCAACAGGGGCCAACTATGGCTACACCTTC

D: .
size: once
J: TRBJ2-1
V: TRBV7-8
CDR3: CASSLVATNGGEQFF
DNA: TGTGCCAGCAGCTTAGTTGCTACCAACGGGGGTGAGCAGTTCTTC

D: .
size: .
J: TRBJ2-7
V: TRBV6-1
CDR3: CASFGGMSYEQYF
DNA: TGTGCCAGCTTTGGGGGAATGAGCTACGAGCAGTACTTC

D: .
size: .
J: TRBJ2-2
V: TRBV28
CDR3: CASSPGNGELFF
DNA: TGTGCCAGCAGCCCAGGGAACGGGGAGCTGTTTTTT

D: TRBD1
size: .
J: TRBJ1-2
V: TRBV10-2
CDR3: CASSEKVMQGAFGYTF
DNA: TGCGCCAGCAGTGAGAAAGTCATGCAGGGGGCGTTTGGCTACACCTTC

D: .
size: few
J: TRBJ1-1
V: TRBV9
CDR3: CASSANTEAFF
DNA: TGTGCCAGCAGCGCGAACACTGAAGCTTTCTTT

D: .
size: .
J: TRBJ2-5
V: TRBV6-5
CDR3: CASSYYGSETQYF
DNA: TGTGCCAGCAGTTACTACGGGTCGGAGACCCAGTACTTC

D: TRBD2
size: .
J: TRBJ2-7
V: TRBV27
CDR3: CASKELAGVAYEQYF
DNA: TGTGCCAGCAAAGAGTTAGCGGGAGTCGCCTACGAGCAGTACTTC

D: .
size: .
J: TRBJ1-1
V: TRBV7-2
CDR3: CASPFPGTLGTEAFF
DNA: TGTGCCAGCCCTTTCCCGGGGACCCTCGGCACTGAAGCTTTCTTT